Given below is one T cell receptor beta chain in context. The data stem from a study of control samples from healthy donors and cancer patients. Sequencing used immunoSEQ multiplex PCR; TCRdb keeps in-frame clones, though not all of them. The table includes over 150,000 clones, more than 90% detected once. The sequence derives from a man aged 30-40 years in good health. The source material was blood.

CDR3 in DNA: TGTGCCAGCAGTTTATACAGGACAGGGGGAGGCGAGCAGTACTTC. This sequence encodes CASSLYRTGGGEQYF. The V gene is TRBV27, the J gene TRBJ2-7; 10 bases map to TRBD1. The V gene's germline CDR1 is MNHEY and CDR2 SMNVEV (reference sequence). Trimming cost V 1 base and J 6 bases; bases outside gene matches: 6. CDR3 length equals 15 residues.